The text below deals with one T cell receptor beta chain. The antigen remains undetermined. Profiled with immunoSEQ multiplex PCR; TCRdb holds only in-frame clones, not every one. This sample has some 110,000 clones, with more than 85% found just once. The sample belongs to a study of T cell responses to AZD1222 COVID-19 vaccine. Study findings and constraints: Recipients of AZD1222 seropositive at baseline numbered only five or six.

V shed 2 bases and J shed 2 bases, with 4 bases lying between them. CDR3 length: 12 residues. Germline V gene sequence: CDR1 MGHRA, CDR2 YSYEKL. This receptor was identified in an adult in good health. The chain uses TRBV4-1 and TRBJ2-7; D uncertain. Sequences were derived from peripheral blood, sampled on day 0 of AZD1222 vaccination. The CDR3 DNA is TGCGCCAGCAGCCAAACCCCCTACGAGCAGTACTTC. Its translation is CASSQTPYEQYF.